This entry concerns a single TCR beta chain. The sample belongs to a study of blood T cell repertoires in COVID-19. Methods used by the authors: Nucleated cell counts were estimated from reference gene primer amplification. Sequencing used immunoSEQ multiplex PCR; TCRdb keeps in-frame clones, though not all of them. The D gene and trimming were derived from the DNA, and the V and J assignments and clone size from that table. Here the sample spans under 200,000 clones, 89% being singletons. CDR1 is SEHNR and CDR2 is FQNEAQ in the germline V gene (reference sequence). V lost 5 bases to trimming and J lost 5 bases; unmatched junction nucleotides: 11. There are 15 residues in the CDR3.

This chain links TRBV7-9 with TRBJ2-5; the match to TRBD1 covers 7 bases. The sample taken for sequencing was PBMCs or T cells enriched from blood (not recorded which). This clonotype originated in a young woman who had recovered from COVID-19. CDR3 DNA sequence: TGTGCCAGCAGCCCACCGACAGGGCCGAGGGAGACCCAGTACTTC. Residues: CASSPPTGPRETQYF.